This TCR beta chain was sequenced in a study of blood T cell repertoires in COVID-19. Whole-study context: From the United States, Italy and Spain came samples of acute and convalescent COVID-19. The cDNA or gDNA used as material had been derived from T cells, B-cell-depleted T cells, or PBMCs.

Original processing notes: Amplification with reference gene primers provided the estimates of nucleated cell counts. Only in-frame clones appear in the TCRdb table, and some are missing; sequencing was by immunoSEQ multiplex PCR. That table is the source of V, J and clone size, and D and trimming were worked out from the DNA. Of around 100,000 clones in the sample, about 88% were seen once. Trimming removed 1 base at V and 8 bases at J, with 12 bases between. Germline V gene lookup returns CDR1 SGHNT and CDR2 YYREEE (reference sequence). The CDR3 extends over 14 amino acids. Sequencing was done on a sample of peripheral blood. This sequence originates from a woman between 55 and 75 years old with acute or convalescent COVID-19. The V gene is TRBV5-4, the J gene TRBJ1-4, with D hard to call. CDR3 residues: CASSLKSREEKLFF. CDR3 coding DNA: TGTGCCAGCAGCTTGAAGAGTCGTGAAGAAAAACTGTTTTTT.